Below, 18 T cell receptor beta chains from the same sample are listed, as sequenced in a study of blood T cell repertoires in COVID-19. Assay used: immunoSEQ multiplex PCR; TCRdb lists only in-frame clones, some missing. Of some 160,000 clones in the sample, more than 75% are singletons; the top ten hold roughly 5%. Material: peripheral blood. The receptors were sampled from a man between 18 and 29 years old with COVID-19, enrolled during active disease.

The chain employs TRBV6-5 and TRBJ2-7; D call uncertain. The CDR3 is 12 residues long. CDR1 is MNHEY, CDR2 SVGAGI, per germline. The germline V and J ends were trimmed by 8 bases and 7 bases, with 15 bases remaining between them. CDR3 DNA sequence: TGTGCCAGCTTTGATTCAAGCAAAGAGCAGTACTTC. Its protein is CASFDSSKEQYF.

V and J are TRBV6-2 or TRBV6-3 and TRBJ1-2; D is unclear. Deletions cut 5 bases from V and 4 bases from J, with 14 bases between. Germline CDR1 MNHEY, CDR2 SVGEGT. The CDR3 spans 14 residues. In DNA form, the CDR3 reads TGTGCCAGCAGTAAAGAGACAATGACCTATGGCTACACCTTC. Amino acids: CASSKETMTYGYTF.

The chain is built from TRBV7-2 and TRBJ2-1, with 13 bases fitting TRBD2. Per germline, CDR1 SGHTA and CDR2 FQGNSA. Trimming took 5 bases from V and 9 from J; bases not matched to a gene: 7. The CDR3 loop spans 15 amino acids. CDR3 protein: CASSVRTSGSGEQFF. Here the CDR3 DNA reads TGTGCCAGCAGCGTCCGGACTAGCGGGAGCGGTGAGCAGTTCTTC.

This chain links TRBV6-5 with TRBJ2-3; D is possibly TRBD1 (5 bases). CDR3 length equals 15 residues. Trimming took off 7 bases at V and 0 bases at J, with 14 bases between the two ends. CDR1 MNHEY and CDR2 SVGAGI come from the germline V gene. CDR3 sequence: CASTMTALSTDTQYF. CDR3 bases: TGTGCCAGCACCATGACAGCCCTGAGCACAGATACGCAGTATTTT.

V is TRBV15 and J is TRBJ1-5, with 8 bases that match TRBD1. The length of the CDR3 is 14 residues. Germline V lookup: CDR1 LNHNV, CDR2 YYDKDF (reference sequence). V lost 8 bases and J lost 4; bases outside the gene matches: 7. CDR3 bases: TGTGCCACCCGAAGGACAGGGACAAATCAGCCCCAGCATTTT. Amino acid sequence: CATRRTGTNQPQHF.

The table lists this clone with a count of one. CDR3 DNA: TGTGCCAGCAGGGGGACTAGTTACAATGAGCAGTTCTTC. It encodes CASRGTSYNEQFF. The chain has TRBV7-9 and TRBJ2-1, with 8 bases aligning to TRBD2. The CDR3 has 13 amino acids. Per the germline V gene, CDR1 is SEHNR and CDR2 is FQNEAQ (reference sequence). V trimming: 6 bases; J trimming: 4 bases; junction bases outside the gene matches: 2.

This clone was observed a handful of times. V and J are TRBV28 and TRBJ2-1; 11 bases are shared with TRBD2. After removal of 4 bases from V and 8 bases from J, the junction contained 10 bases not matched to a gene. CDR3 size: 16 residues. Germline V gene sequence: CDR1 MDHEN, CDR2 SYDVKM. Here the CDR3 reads CASSSLASGGNDEQFF. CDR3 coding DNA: TGTGCCAGCAGTTCCCTAGCTAGCGGGGGGAACGATGAGCAGTTCTTC.

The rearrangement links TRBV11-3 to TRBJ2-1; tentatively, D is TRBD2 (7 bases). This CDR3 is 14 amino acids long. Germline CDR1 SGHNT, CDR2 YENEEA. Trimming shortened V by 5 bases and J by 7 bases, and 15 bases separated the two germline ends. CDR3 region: CASSLRRGGNEQFF. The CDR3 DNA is TGTGCCAGCAGCCTTAGGAGGGGGGGGAATGAGCAGTTCTTC.

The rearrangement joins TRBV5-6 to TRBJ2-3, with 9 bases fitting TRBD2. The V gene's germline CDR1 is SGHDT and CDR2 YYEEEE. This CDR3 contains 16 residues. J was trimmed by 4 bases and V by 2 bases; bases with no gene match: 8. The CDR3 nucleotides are TGTGCCAGCAGCTTATCGGGCGGGGGGGCGGCAGATACGCAGTATTTT. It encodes CASSLSGGGAADTQYF.

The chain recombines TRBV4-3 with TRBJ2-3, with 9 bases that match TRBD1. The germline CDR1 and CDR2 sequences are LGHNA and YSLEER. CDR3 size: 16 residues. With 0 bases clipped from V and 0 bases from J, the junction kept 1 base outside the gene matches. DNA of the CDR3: TGCGCCAGCAGCCAAGAAGGGACAGGGAGCACAGATACGCAGTATTTT. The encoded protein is CASSQEGTGSTDTQYF.

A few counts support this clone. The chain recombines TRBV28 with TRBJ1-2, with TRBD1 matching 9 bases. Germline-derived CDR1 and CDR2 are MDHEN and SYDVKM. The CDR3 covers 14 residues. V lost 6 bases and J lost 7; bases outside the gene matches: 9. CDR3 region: CASSAGQGLVGYTF. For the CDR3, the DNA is TGTGCCAGCAGCGCTGGACAGGGGTTGGTTGGCTACACCTTC.

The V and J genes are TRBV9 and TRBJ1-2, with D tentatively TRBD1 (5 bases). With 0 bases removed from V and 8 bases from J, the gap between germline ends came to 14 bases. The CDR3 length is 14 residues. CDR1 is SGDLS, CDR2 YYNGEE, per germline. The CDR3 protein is CASSVGTGALGYTF. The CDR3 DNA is TGTGCCAGCAGCGTAGGTACAGGCGCTTTAGGCTACACCTTC.

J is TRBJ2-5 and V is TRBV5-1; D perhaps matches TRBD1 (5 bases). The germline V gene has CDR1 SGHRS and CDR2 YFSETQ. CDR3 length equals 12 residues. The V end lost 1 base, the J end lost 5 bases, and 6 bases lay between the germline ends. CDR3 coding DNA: TGCGCCAGCAGCTTGTGGGGCGAGACCCAGTACTTC. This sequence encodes CASSLWGETQYF.

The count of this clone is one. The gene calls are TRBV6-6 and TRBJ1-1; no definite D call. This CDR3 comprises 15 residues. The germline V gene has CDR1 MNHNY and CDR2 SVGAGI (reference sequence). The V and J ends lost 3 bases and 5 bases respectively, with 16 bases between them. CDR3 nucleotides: TGTGCCAGCAGTTATGAGGGCGCGGGGTGGACTGAAGCTTTCTTT. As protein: CASSYEGAGWTEAFF.

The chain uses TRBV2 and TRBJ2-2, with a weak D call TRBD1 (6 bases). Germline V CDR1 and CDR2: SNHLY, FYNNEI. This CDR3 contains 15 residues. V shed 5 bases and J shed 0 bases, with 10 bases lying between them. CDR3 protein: CASSRDKTNTGELFF. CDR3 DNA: TGTGCCAGCAGTCGGGACAAGACGAACACCGGGGAGCTGTTTTTT.

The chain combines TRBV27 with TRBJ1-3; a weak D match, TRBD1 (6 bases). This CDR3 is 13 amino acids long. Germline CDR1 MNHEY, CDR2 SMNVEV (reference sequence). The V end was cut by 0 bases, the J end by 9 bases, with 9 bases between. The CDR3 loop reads CASSLSQGSTIYF. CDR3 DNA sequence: TGTGCCAGCAGTTTATCGCAGGGGTCCACCATATATTTT.

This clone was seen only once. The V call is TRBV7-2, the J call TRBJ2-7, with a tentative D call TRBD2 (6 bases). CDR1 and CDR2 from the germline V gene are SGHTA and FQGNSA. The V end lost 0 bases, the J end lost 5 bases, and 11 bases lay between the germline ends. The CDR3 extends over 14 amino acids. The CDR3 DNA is TGTGCCAGCAGCTTAGCGGGAGGATCCAACGAGCAGTACTTC. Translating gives CASSLAGGSNEQYF.

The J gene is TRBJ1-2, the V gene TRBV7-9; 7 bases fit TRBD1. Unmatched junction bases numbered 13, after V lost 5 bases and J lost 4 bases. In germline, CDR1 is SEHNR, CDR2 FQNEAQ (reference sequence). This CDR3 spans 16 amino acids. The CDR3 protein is CASSLLNRGLAYGYTF. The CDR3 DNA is TGTGCCAGCAGCCTTTTAAACAGGGGTTTGGCCTATGGCTACACCTTC.